These 8 T cell receptor beta chains originate from one sample sequenced in a study of shared T cell receptors in the human thymus. Profiling relied on immunoSEQ multiplex PCR, and the TCRdb table lists in-frame clones only, not all of them. The table has approximately 580,000 clones, about 84% seen once. In addition, the sample was reused for a study of human thymus T cells.

Sequenced: thymocytes. These receptors were collected from a boy less than two years old with a congenital heart defect.

The V and J genes are TRBV9 and TRBJ1-1, with D possibly matching TRBD1 (5 bases). The CDR3 has 19 residues. The V end was cut by 0 bases, the J end by 1 base, with 22 bases between. Germline V gene lookup returns CDR1 SGDLS and CDR2 YYNGEE. In DNA form, the CDR3 reads TGTGCCAGCAGCGTAGGGGCGTTCCGGGACTTTAACCCGAACACTGAAGCTTTCTTT. Translating gives CASSVGAFRDFNPNTEAFF. The full variable domain, completed using reference TRBV9 and TRBJ1-1, is DSGVTQTPKHLITATGQRVTLRCSPRSGDLSVYWYQQSLDQGLQFLIQYYNGEERAKGNILERFSAQQFPDLHSELNLSSLELGDSALYFCASSVGAFRDFNPNTEAFFGQGTRLTVV.

The chain is built from TRBV9 and TRBJ2-1; tentatively, D is TRBD2 (6 bases). The germline gives CDR1 SGDLS, CDR2 YYNGEE. V lost 1 base and J 10 bases, leaving 9 bases between the germline ends. The CDR3 loop spans 12 amino acids. The CDR3 DNA follows: TGTGCCAGCAGCGTACAGGCGGGGGAGCAGTTCTTC. Translating gives CASSVQAGEQFF.

The chain links TRBV4-3 to TRBJ1-2, with 10 bases aligning to TRBD1. Germline CDR1 LGHNA, CDR2 YSLEER. The junction had 15 bases not matched to a gene; V was cut back by 6 bases and J by 8 bases. This CDR3 has 16 residues. CDR3 nucleotide sequence: TGCGCCAGCAGAAAAGAGACAGGGGGCAGGCTACGAGGCTACACCTTC. Translated: CASRKETGGRLRGYTF.

The chain joins TRBV2 to TRBJ1-5; a weak D match, TRBD1 (6 bases). CDR3 length: 15 residues. The germline V and J ends were trimmed by 6 bases and 3 bases, with 15 bases remaining between them. Germline V gene data show CDR1 as SNHLY and CDR2 as FYNNEI. CDR3 protein: CASRLQGSFNQPQHF. The DNA for the CDR3 is TGTGCCAGCAGGCTCCAGGGGTCCTTCAATCAGCCCCAGCATTTT.

CDR3 coding DNA: TGTGCCAGTAGTATAGATTTCCCCACCTACGAGCAGTACTTC. It translates to CASSIDFPTYEQYF. V is TRBV19 and J is TRBJ2-7; D is undetermined. This CDR3 spans 14 amino acids. Germline V gene data show CDR1 as LNHDA and CDR2 as SQIVND (reference sequence). Trimming cost V 0 bases and J 2 bases, with 8 bases left between them. The full variable domain, rest sourced from reference TRBV19 and TRBJ2-7, is DGGITQSPKYLFRKEGQNVTLSCEQNLNHDAMYWYRQDPGQGLRLIYYSQIVNDFQKGDIAEGYSVSREKKESFPLTVTSAQKNPTAFYLCASSIDFPTYEQYFGPGTRLTVT.

The CDR3 spells CASTSDGANYGYTF. Here the CDR3 DNA reads TGTGCCAGCACCTCGGACGGGGCTAACTATGGCTACACCTTC. The V gene is TRBV25-1, the J gene TRBJ1-2; no clear D gene. The CDR3 sequence is 14 residues long. Germline CDR1 and CDR2: MGHDK and SYGVNS. Trimming pared 7 bases from V and 0 bases from J, leaving 12 bases between.

The chain combines TRBV27 with TRBJ1-2; D is undetermined. The V end was cut by 10 bases, the J end by 4 bases, with 28 bases between. The CDR3 totals 17 residues. In germline, CDR1 is MNHEY, CDR2 SMNVEV (reference sequence). The CDR3 sequence is CAIARVERVDRIYGYTF. CDR3 DNA sequence: TGTGCCATTGCAAGAGTGGAGAGGGTGGACCGCATCTATGGCTACACCTTC.

The count of this clone is one. The chain recombines TRBV30 with TRBJ2-1; 9 bases are shared with TRBD2. The CDR3 totals 18 residues. The V gene end was trimmed by 0 bases and the J gene end by 3 bases; junction bases not matched to a gene: 12. The germline V gene encodes CDR1 GTSNPN and CDR2 SVGIG (reference sequence). In DNA, the CDR3 is TGTGCCTGGAGTGTAGAACTAGCGGGTTCCCCCTACTACAATGAGCAGTTCTTC. Its protein is CAWSVELAGSPYYNEQFF.